This T cell receptor beta chain was sequenced for a study of blood T cells in healthy people across ages. Study-level findings and limits: TCR beta diversity, measured per million T cells, fell in a roughly linear way with age.

The draw of peripheral blood yielded ten milliliters from each donor. The length of the CDR3 is 15 residues. Trimming removed 5 bases at V and 10 bases at J, with 20 bases between. CDR1 and CDR2 (germline): SEHNR, FQNEAQ (reference sequence). With regard to this clonotype: Its specificity is not known.

Primed by a sample-barcoded 5' primer and a J-beta primer mix, a second PCR proceeded for 7 to 11 cycles. TCRdb reprocessed the 5' RACE reads with MiXCR, giving one entry per CDR3 protein. The sample comprises about 1.5 million distinct CDR3 sequences, approximately 42% of which are singletons, and around 4% rests with the top ten. The receptor's source is a young woman in good health. The chain has TRBV7-9 and TRBJ1-4; D is unresolved. The specimen was blood. CDR3 protein: CASSKTGSLGRKLFF. In DNA form, the CDR3 reads TGTGCCAGCAGCAAAACGGGCTCTCTCGGAAGAAAACTGTTTTTT.